This T cell receptor beta chain was sequenced in a study of cytomegalovirus exposure and HLA in healthy donors. Study conclusions and caveats: An apparent linkage of common viral pathogens to several of the most significant clusters emerged in a later analysis.

The primer mix had 60 Vbeta and 13 Jbeta primers. Data came from immunoSEQ multiplex PCR; TCRdb stores just in-frame clones and leaves some out. The data show approximately 120,000 clones, roughly 82% seen once. As to this clone: The antigen remains unidentified.

Germline V CDR1 and CDR2: GTSNPN, SVGIG (reference sequence). The CDR3 is made up of 16 amino acids. The V and J ends lost 2 bases and 1 base, in that order; junction bases with no gene match: 8. Sequencing was carried out using PBMCs. The clonotype originates from a woman between 55 and 75 years old in good health and CMV-seropositive. V and J are TRBV30 and TRBJ2-3, with 8 bases fitting TRBD2. As DNA, the CDR3 is TGTGCCTGGAGTCCGGGGGGGGGAGTTGGCACAGATACGCAGTATTTT. Its protein product is CAWSPGGGVGTDTQYF.